Following are 11 T cell receptor beta chains from one sample sequenced in a study of blood T cell repertoires in COVID-19. Method: immunoSEQ multiplex PCR; TCRdb's copy keeps in-frame clones and lacks some. Among 180,000 or so clones, over 65% were seen once, and the ten largest hold 18%. The sample was peripheral blood. These receptors were collected from a person aged 65 to 85 with COVID-19, enrolled during active disease.

This rearrangement joins TRBV7-8 to TRBJ1-6; TRBD1 aligns across 7 bases. The CDR3 spans 14 residues. Germline lookup yields CDR1 SGHVS and CDR2 FQNEAQ. Losses at the gene ends were 5 bases for V and 6 bases for J; bases not matched to a gene: 4. In DNA form, the CDR3 reads TGTGCCAGCAGCAAACAGGGGTCTAATTCACCCCTCCACTTT. It yields the protein CASSKQGSNSPLHF. The full variable domain, completed using reference TRBV7-8 and TRBJ1-6, is GAGVSQSPRYKVAKRGQDVALRCDPISGHVSLFWYQQALGQGPEFLTYFQNEAQLDKSGLPSDRFFAERPEGSVSTLKIQRTQQEDSAVYLCASSKQGSNSPLHFGNGTRLTVT.

The rearrangement joins TRBV9 to TRBJ1-2; the D gene is possibly TRBD1 (5 bases). Germline V CDR1 and CDR2: SGDLS, YYNGEE. This CDR3 is built from 16 residues. The V gene lost 6 bases and the J gene lost 2 bases, with 20 bases spanning the gap. CDR3 protein: CASNDSPYVPNYGYTF. CDR3 in DNA: TGTGCCAGCAATGACAGTCCCTACGTACCGAACTATGGCTACACCTTC.

The V call is TRBV19, the J call TRBJ1-5; 8 bases match TRBD1. Per germline, CDR1 LNHDA and CDR2 SQIVND (reference sequence). The V gene end was trimmed by 5 bases and the J gene end by 4 bases; junction bases not matched to a gene: 7. This CDR3 is built from 15 residues. The CDR3 DNA reads TGTGCCAGTAGTGACTTGGGGACAGGAAATCAGCCCCAGCATTTT. Its translation is CASSDLGTGNQPQHF.

Only a few counts were recorded for this clone. This CDR3 reads CASSQERRSDDPTYNEQFF. The CDR3 coding sequence is TGCGCCAGCAGCCAAGAGCGGCGGTCAGACGACCCAACCTACAATGAGCAGTTCTTC. The rearrangement uses TRBV4-3 and TRBJ2-1, with D uncertain. CDR1 is LGHNA and CDR2 is YSLEER in the germline V gene. V lost 0 bases and J 2 bases, leaving 20 bases between the germline ends. CDR3 length equals 19 residues.

The rearrangement uses TRBV15 and TRBJ1-5; TRBD1 agrees at 9 bases. J was trimmed by 4 bases and V by 0 bases; bases with no gene match: 10. Germline CDR1 and CDR2: LNHNV and YYDKDF (reference sequence). The CDR3 runs 18 residues. The CDR3, as DNA: TGTGCCACCAGCAGAGATAAATCGACAGGGGGACCAAATCAGCCCCAGCATTTT. Its translation is CATSRDKSTGGPNQPQHF.

This chain uses TRBV7-2 with TRBJ2-1, with 11 bases matching TRBD1. This CDR3 has 15 residues. CDR1 and CDR2 (germline): SGHTA, FQGNSA. With V trimmed by 5 bases and J by 6 bases, 6 bases remained unmatched. CDR3 in amino acids: CASSPGTGGPNEQFF. The CDR3 DNA is TGTGCCAGCAGCCCTGGGACAGGGGGGCCCAATGAGCAGTTCTTC.

The chain is built from TRBV5-1 and TRBJ1-1, with 7 bases that match TRBD1. Germline V lookup: CDR1 SGHRS, CDR2 YFSETQ. This CDR3 has 14 amino acids. V was clipped by 7 bases and J by 4 bases; unmatched bases: 10. In DNA, the CDR3 is TGCGCCAGCCAATTGGGACAGCTAAGCACTGAAGCTTTCTTT. This codes for CASQLGQLSTEAFF.

Details on this clone: Other DNA sequences in this specimen translate into the identical CDR3. V gene TRBV3-1 (or the pseudogene TRBV3-2) combines with J gene TRBJ2-5, with 8 bases fitting TRBD2. Germline V gene sequence: CDR1 LGHDT, CDR2 YNNKEL (reference sequence). The CDR3 is made up of 16 amino acids. V gave up 2 bases and J gave up 1 base; unmatched junction bases: 6. Here the CDR3 reads CASSQSGGDFQETQYF. CDR3 coding DNA: TGTGCCAGCAGCCAATCGGGGGGGGACTTCCAAGAGACCCAGTACTTC.

This sequence joins TRBV6-2 or TRBV6-3 and TRBJ1-3; D not certain. The germline V gene has CDR1 MNHEY and CDR2 SVGEGT. The CDR3 spans 18 residues. V lost 5 bases, J lost 0 bases, and 20 bases lay in between. Here the CDR3 reads CASSRIHRGSYSGNTIYF. As DNA, the CDR3 is TGTGCCAGCAGTAGAATCCACCGCGGGTCTTACTCTGGAAACACCATATATTTT.

J is TRBJ2-7 and V is TRBV6-5; no clear D gene. The CDR3 runs to 12 residues. V was shortened by 8 bases and J by 0 bases, with 8 bases between the two germline ends. Germline values: CDR1 MNHEY, CDR2 SVGAGI. CDR3 coding DNA: TGTGCCAGCCTAGGCAGCTCCTACGAGCAGTACTTC. This translates into CASLGSSYEQYF.

This chain joins TRBV27 and TRBJ2-7; D ambiguous. This CDR3 comprises 16 residues. Trimming removed 6 bases from V and 0 bases from J, with 18 bases in between. Germline V lookup: CDR1 MNHEY, CDR2 SMNVEV (reference sequence). The CDR3 protein is CASSARLGNFSYEQYF. The CDR3 nucleotides are TGTGCCAGCAGCGCCCGTTTGGGCAACTTCTCCTACGAGCAGTACTTC.